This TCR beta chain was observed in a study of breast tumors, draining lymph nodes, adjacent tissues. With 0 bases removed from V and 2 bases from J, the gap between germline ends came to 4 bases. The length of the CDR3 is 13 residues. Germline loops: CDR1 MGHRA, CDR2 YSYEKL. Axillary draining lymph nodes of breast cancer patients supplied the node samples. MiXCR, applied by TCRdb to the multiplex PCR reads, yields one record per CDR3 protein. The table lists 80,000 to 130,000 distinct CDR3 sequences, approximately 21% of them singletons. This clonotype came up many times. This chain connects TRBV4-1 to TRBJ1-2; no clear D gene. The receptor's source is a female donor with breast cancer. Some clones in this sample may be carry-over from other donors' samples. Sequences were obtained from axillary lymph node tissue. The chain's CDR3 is CASSQEQNYGYTF. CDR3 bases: TGCGCCAGCAGCCAAGAACAGAACTATGGCTACACCTTC.